This T cell receptor (beta chain) was recovered during a study of T cells in Graves' hyperthyroidism and ophthalmopathy. Overall study context: Blood was drawn when the patient was first diagnosed and still untreated. Notes on the study in general: The model anticipated ophthalmopathy a median approximately 6.5 months pre-onset.

From RNA transcripts, TCR beta CDR3 regions were amplified. The HTBI primer set was used in a first-round RT-PCR of the TCR CDR3. TCRdb re-analysed the multiplex PCR reads in MiXCR, keeping a single row per CDR3 protein. The table records a few hundred thousand distinct CDR3 sequences, around 18% of them present only once. The trim removed 2 bases at V and 0 bases at J, leaving 3 bases unmatched. This CDR3 spans 16 amino acids. The germline CDR1 and CDR2 sequences are SGHVS and FNYEAQ. This clonotype was seen at least ten times. No antigen is known for it. In making diagnoses, clinical symptoms, serum thyroxine and TRAb, thyroid ultrasound and orbital computed tomography were all used.

The sample was blood. This clonotype originated in a young man with Graves' ophthalmopathy. The gene calls are TRBV7-6 and TRBJ2-1; 8 bases line up with TRBD2. The CDR3 is CASSLSTSGSYNEQFF. The CDR3 DNA reads TGTGCCAGCAGCTTAAGCACTAGCGGCTCCTACAATGAGCAGTTCTTC.